This is a list of T cell receptor beta chains from one sample in a study of blood T cell repertoires in COVID-19. Assay: immunoSEQ multiplex PCR; the TCRdb copy retains only in-frame clones and omits some. Of a few hundred thousand clones in the sample, around 87% were seen once. The sample consisted of PBMCs or T cells enriched from blood (not recorded which). The source of these receptors is a man aged 18 to 35 who had recovered from COVID-19. Both conserved end residues are part of each CDR3.

V gene,J gene,CDR3 length,CDR3 protein
TRBV28,TRBJ2-2,16,CASTLRGDGYTGELFF
TRBV27,TRBJ1-5,18,CASRSASAAAQDNQPQHF
TRBV12-3/TRBV12-4,TRBJ2-2,13,CASGDLATGELFF
TRBV5-4,TRBJ2-5,15,CASSLGRGLQETQYF
TRBV6-2/TRBV6-3,TRBJ2-7,15,CASSSGQGIAYEQYF
TRBV5-1,TRBJ2-7,12,CASSLDNYEQYF
TRBV6-1,TRBJ2-6,20,CASSERDSSIRASGANVLTF
TRBV27,TRBJ2-3,16,CASSLARGVRTDTQYF
TRBV11-2,TRBJ2-3,15,CASSPIAGSTDTQYF
TRBV7-3,TRBJ2-1,13,CASSLGQLNEQFF
TRBV19,TRBJ2-7,13,CASSRQGRDEQYF
TRBV27,TRBJ1-2,13,CASSFTGNYGYTF
TRBV11-2,TRBJ2-7,15,CASSPRGGLSYEQYF
TRBV27,TRBJ2-7,14,CASSPPGTAYEQYF
TRBV11-3,TRBJ1-1,13,CASSRGRGTEAFF
TRBV9,TRBJ2-7,12,CASSVGQGEQYF
TRBV5-1,TRBJ1-4,14,CASSFGQGAEKLFF
TRBV6-6,TRBJ2-7,18,CASSPYSSGTGSLGEQYF
TRBV2,TRBJ2-7,15,CASSDLTGDGDEQYF
TRBV28,TRBJ2-1,16,CASSSPTAGAYNEQFF
TRBV15,TRBJ2-1,17,CATSRVPLAEANIEQFF
TRBV24-1,TRBJ2-2,13,CATTDRGAGELFF
TRBV2,TRBJ2-2,13,CASLVLASGELFF
TRBV20-1,TRBJ1-2,11,CSAPRDRLYTF
TRBV5-4,TRBJ1-2,14,CASSPGQGHYGYTF
TRBV27,TRBJ2-1,14,CASSRPGQHNEQFF